The 21 T cell receptor beta chains reported below all come from one sample, sequenced in a study of T-cell reconstitution after alpha-beta-depleted transplantation in children. The authors prepared the TCRbeta library with unique molecular identifiers. TCRdb itself ran the PCR reads through MiXCR, one entry per CDR3 protein. The repertoire holds 220,000 or so distinct CDR3 sequences, with around 7.5% as singletons. Sequencing used PBMCs, mostly from graft donor cells, obtained 180 days after TCRalphabeta/CD19-depleted stem cell transplant. The receptors were gathered from a male patient aged 10 to 17 who had a stem cell transplant for acute lymphoblastic leukemia, so the T cells may come from the graft donor.

This clonotype was detected only a few times. The chain combines TRBV14 with TRBJ2-3, with 7 positions matching TRBD2. The CDR3 is made up of 18 amino acids. V shed 0 bases and J 1 base; nucleotides not matched to a gene: 10. The germline CDR1 and CDR2 sequences are SGHDN and FVKESK. The CDR3 sequence is CASSQDPHWEGGTDTQYF. CDR3 bases: TGTGCCAGCAGCCAAGACCCCCATTGGGAGGGAGGCACAGATACGCAGTATTTT.

Ten or more counts support this clonotype. CDR3 amino acids: CSARDWAGGYNEQFF. The CDR3 DNA follows: TGCAGTGCTAGAGATTGGGCGGGGGGATACAATGAGCAGTTCTTC. The chain couples TRBV20-1 to TRBJ2-1; 8 nucleotides line up with TRBD2. This CDR3 is built from 15 residues. Per the germline V gene, CDR1 is DFQATT and CDR2 is SNEGSKA (reference sequence). V lost 0 bases, J lost 4 bases, and 5 bases stayed unmatched.

Comment on this clonotype: A much larger clone is a single base away; this may be a read error. The chain uses TRBV3-1 and TRBJ2-7; no clear D gene. CDR3 length: 11 amino acids. CDR1 is LGHDT and CDR2 is YNNKEL in the germline V gene (reference sequence). The V end was cut by 4 bases, the J end by 6 bases, with 7 bases between. The chain's CDR3 is CASSLVSEQYF. CDR3 bases: TGTGCCAGCAGCCTAGTTAGCGAGCAGTACTTC.

This clonotype appeared many times. V usage is TRBV24-1 and J usage is TRBJ2-7, with a weak D call TRBD2 (5 bases). This CDR3 has 16 residues. V was cut by 4 bases and J by 0 bases, with 15 bases left in between. In germline, CDR1 is KGHDR, CDR2 SFDVKD. The CDR3 loop reads CATSDPNKEGSYEQYF. CDR3 in DNA: TGTGCCACCAGTGACCCTAACAAAGAGGGCTCCTACGAGCAGTACTTC.

This clonotype appeared many times. The chain couples TRBV9 to TRBJ2-2, with D perhaps matching TRBD1 (6 bases). Trimming left V 3 bases short and J 15 bases short, with 27 bases between. This CDR3 region has 16 residues. Germline-derived CDR1 and CDR2 are SGDLS and YYNGEE. The CDR3 coding sequence is TGTGCCAGCAGCGCGGTAAAGACAGGCGTAAGCTCGAGGGTGTTTTTT. It translates to CASSAVKTGVSSRVFF.

This clonotype was seen ten or more times. V gene TRBV10-3 combines with J gene TRBJ2-3; the match to TRBD1 covers 7 bases. Germline loops: CDR1 ENHRY, CDR2 SYGVKD. This CDR3 contains 14 residues. Germline trimming cut 7 bases from V and 1 base from J; bases unmatched to any gene: 5. The DNA of the CDR3 is TGTGCCATCAATACAGGGGTGGGCACAGATACGCAGTATTTT. Translation gives CAINTGVGTDTQYF.

This clonotype was counted ten times or more. The chain uses TRBV28 and TRBJ1-5; 7 positions agree with TRBD1. The CDR3 totals 13 residues. V was clipped by 2 bases and J by 11 bases; unmatched bases: 6. Germline V gene data show CDR1 as MDHEN and CDR2 as SYDVKM. CDR3 nucleotides: TGTGCCAGCAGTTTAGCAGGGGGAAAGACCCAGCATTTT. Its translation: CASSLAGGKTQHF.

The table lists this clonotype with a few counts. The chain couples TRBV2 to TRBJ2-3, with TRBD1 identical over 7 bases. The V gene end was trimmed by 7 bases and the J gene end by 6 bases; junction bases not matched to a gene: 16. CDR1 and CDR2 (germline): SNHLY, FYNNEI. The CDR3 length is 16 residues. This chain's CDR3 is CASIERVQGVRDTQYF. The DNA for the CDR3 is TGTGCCAGCATCGAAAGAGTCCAGGGGGTGAGGGATACGCAGTATTTT. Full variable domain (rest looked up from reference TRBV2 and TRBJ2-3): EPEVTQTPSHQVTQMGQEVILRCVPISNHLYFYWYRQILGQKVEFLVSFYNNEISEKSEIFDDQFSVERPDGSNFTLKIRSTKLEDSAMYFCASIERVQGVRDTQYFGPGTRLTVL.

This clonotype came up many times. The V gene is TRBV6-5, the J gene TRBJ2-1; the D gene is possibly TRBD1 (6 bases). The CDR3 sequence is 14 residues long. CDR1 MNHEY and CDR2 SVGAGI come from the germline V gene. Trimming stripped 6 bases from V and 7 bases from J, with 16 bases between. The CDR3 region is CASSQGPGLNEQFF. In DNA, the CDR3 is TGTGCCAGCAGCCAGGGGCCAGGGTTGAATGAGCAGTTCTTC.

In this sample, this clonotype turned up many times. This chain uses TRBV20-1 with TRBJ2-7; unclear D gene. Germline lookup yields CDR1 DFQATT and CDR2 SNEGSKA (reference sequence). CDR3 length equals 12 residues. Trimming shortened V by 3 bases and J by 7 bases, and 13 bases separated the two germline ends. The CDR3 coding sequence is TGCAGTGCTAGGGTTCAGGTACCGGAGCAGTACTTC. Its protein is CSARVQVPEQYF.

In this sample, this clonotype turned up many times. V gene TRBV6-1 combines with J gene TRBJ2-5, with TRBD2 matching 12 bases. The CDR3 is 15 amino acids. In germline, CDR1 is MNHNS, CDR2 SASEGT. Losses at the gene ends were 7 bases for V and 5 bases for J; bases not matched to a gene: 8. The CDR3: CASTQTSGSGETQYF. CDR3 nucleotide sequence: TGTGCCAGCACCCAGACTAGCGGGAGTGGGGAGACCCAGTACTTC.

In this sample, this clonotype turned up many times. The chain joins TRBV27 to TRBJ2-2, with a tentative D call TRBD2 (6 bases). The CDR3 runs to 15 residues. CDR1 MNHEY and CDR2 SMNVEV come from the germline V gene (reference sequence). V was clipped by 5 bases and J by 2 bases, with 12 bases between them. In DNA form, the CDR3 reads TGTGCCAGCAGTCCCCGGGACTCCAACACCGGGGAGCTGTTTTTT. This codes for CASSPRDSNTGELFF.

This clonotype was seen a handful of times. Its ends do not fully match the called genes, so a read error is possible. The V call is TRBV2, the J call TRBJ2-5; no reliable D call. CDR1 SNHLY and CDR2 FYNNEI come from the germline V gene. The CDR3 has 15 amino acids. The CDR3 DNA is TGTGCCGGCAGACACGGAGCTATTTTCCAAGAGACCCAGTACTTC. It codes for CAGRHGAIFQETQYF.

This clonotype came up many times. The chain joins TRBV12-5 to TRBJ1-2, with a tentative D call TRBD1 (6 bases). V was pared by 2 bases and J by 2 bases, with 18 bases between. Germline CDR1 is LGHNT and CDR2 is FRNRAP. The CDR3 sequence is 17 residues long. The CDR3 loop is CASGLKSAGVRNYGYTF. As DNA, the CDR3 is TGTGCTAGTGGTTTGAAATCGGCAGGGGTCCGCAACTATGGCTACACCTTC.

This clonotype was seen ten or more times. The rearrangement joins TRBV29-1 to TRBJ2-1; the match to TRBD1 covers 9 bases. The length of the CDR3 is 15 residues. Germline V gives CDR1 SQVTM, CDR2 ANQGSEA. V was clipped by 5 bases and J by 8 bases; unmatched bases: 13. CDR3 coding DNA: TGCAGCGTTTCTGCCGGGACAGGGTCATGGGATGAGCAGTTCTTC. Encoded protein: CSVSAGTGSWDEQFF.

This clonotype has at least ten counts. The chain recombines TRBV4-2 with TRBJ1-5, with 7 bases lining up with TRBD1. Germline assignment: CDR1 LGHNA and CDR2 YNFKEQ. This CDR3 contains 16 residues. Germline trimming cut 0 bases from V and 3 bases from J; bases unmatched to any gene: 5. CDR3 protein: CASSQEADRVNQPQHF. As DNA, the CDR3 is TGTGCCAGCAGCCAAGAGGCTGACAGGGTCAATCAGCCCCAGCATTTT.

This clonotype was seen ten or more times. The chain recombines TRBV29-1 with TRBJ2-3; 10 bases are a match to TRBD1. This CDR3 is built from 16 residues. Germline CDR1 SQVTM, CDR2 ANQGSEA. The ends lost 6 bases at V and 0 bases at J; junction bases unmatched: 9. Here the CDR3 reads CSVDTGTGASTDTQYF. The CDR3 DNA reads TGCAGCGTCGATACCGGGACAGGGGCTAGCACAGATACGCAGTATTTT.

This sequence joins TRBV19 and TRBJ1-3, with D unresolved. The CDR3 is 16 amino acids. Trimming cost V 3 bases and J 2 bases, with 14 bases left between them. Germline CDR1 LNHDA, CDR2 SQIVND (reference sequence). The CDR3 is CASSILLPSAGNTIYF. CDR3 nucleotide sequence: TGTGCCAGTAGTATCCTACTCCCCAGCGCTGGAAACACCATATATTTT.

A note on this clonotype: This sequence may be a read error, since a much larger clone differs from it by one base. V gene TRBV4-3 combines with J gene TRBJ1-1; D is uncertain. The CDR3 sequence is 13 residues long. Trimming took 2 bases from V and 11 from J, leaving 15 bases between them. Germline loops: CDR1 LGHNA, CDR2 YSLEER. The CDR3: CASSQSLHGRAFF. CDR3 in DNA: TGCGCCAGCAGCCAAAGTTTACACGGTCGGGCTTTCTTT.

The table lists this clonotype with many counts. The V and J genes are TRBV10-3 and TRBJ2-7, with a weak D call TRBD1 (6 bases). The length of the CDR3 is 16 residues. Germline CDR1 ENHRY, CDR2 SYGVKD. V lost 0 bases and J lost 4, with 16 bases in between. The DNA of the CDR3 is TGTGCCATCAGTGAGTCGGCTAGGGCAGGGGAATACGAGCAGTACTTC. This sequence encodes CAISESARAGEYEQYF.

This clonotype was seen ten or more times. The CDR3 DNA follows: TGTGCCAGCAGGCGGACAGGGGACCTCAATCAGCCCCAGCATTTT. Translated, it gives CASRRTGDLNQPQHF. The gene calls are TRBV2 and TRBJ1-5; 9 bases line up with TRBD1. V gave up 6 bases and J gave up 3 bases; unmatched junction bases: 6. Germline CDR1 reads SNHLY; CDR2 reads FYNNEI. The CDR3 consists of 15 residues.